This T cell receptor beta chain derives from a study of patients and donors after allogeneic stem cell transplantation. One entry per CDR3 protein results from TCRdb running MiXCR on the RT-PCR reads. The table shows about 110,000 distinct CDR3 sequences, with 35% occurring only once. The length of the CDR3 is 15 residues. With V trimmed by 6 bases and J by 8 bases, 9 bases remained unmatched. Germline-derived CDR1 and CDR2 are MNHEY and SVGAGI. This receptor was obtained from a human donor who was either an allogeneic HSCT recipient or a stem cell or donor lymphocyte infusion donor (not recorded which). It is not recorded whose cells these are; they may come from a transplant donor. Sequenced sample: blood, either unsorted or a sorted T cell fraction (not recorded which). This chain links TRBV6-5 with TRBJ2-1; 11 positions match TRBD2. CDR3: CASSSTSGSYDEQFF. The CDR3 bases are TGTGCCAGCAGCAGCACTAGCGGGAGTTATGATGAGCAGTTCTTC.